This record covers a single T cell receptor beta chain. Primers for the PCR totalled 60 Vbeta and 13 Jbeta. Measured with immunoSEQ multiplex PCR; TCRdb has only the in-frame clones, and not every one. Its listing shows approximately 77,000 clones. This sample is part of a study of cytomegalovirus exposure and HLA in healthy donors. CDR3 length equals 14 residues. V lost 9 bases, J lost 2 bases, and 7 bases stayed unmatched. In germline, CDR1 is LNHDA, CDR2 SQIVND (reference sequence). The receptor comes from a young man in good health and CMV-seronegative. This sequence joins TRBV19 and TRBJ2-7, with 10 bases matching TRBD2. The sequenced material came from PBMCs. The CDR3 sequence is CASARTSGAYEQYF. As DNA, the CDR3 is TGTGCCAGCGCTCGGACTAGCGGCGCCTACGAGCAGTACTTC.